Listed below are T cell receptor beta chains from one sample, sequenced in a study of control samples from healthy donors and cancer patients. Assay used: immunoSEQ multiplex PCR; TCRdb lists only in-frame clones, some missing. The table lists 150,000 or so clones, just over 85% of them singletons, with around 1.6% in the top ten. The specimen was blood. Receptors originate from a young man in good health. The CDR3 runs from the conserved cysteine through the conserved F or W. A D gene is named only where the DNA matches it firmly. Not every row has a clone size; where given, it reads once, few, many or a size class.

clone_size | j_call | d_call | v_call | cdr3_nt | cdr3_aa
- | TRBJ2-5 | TRBD1 | TRBV30 | TGTGCCTGGAGTGGGGGCAGGGGGCTTGGAGAGACCCAGTACTTC | CAWSGGRGLGETQYF
few | TRBJ2-5 | - | TRBV12-3/TRBV12-4 | TGTGCCAGCTCACCCAACCGATGGGGCACCCAGTACTTC | CASSPNRWGTQYF
- | TRBJ1-1 | - | TRBV5-1 | TGCGCCAGCAGCTTGGAAGGACAAGACACTGAAGCTTTCTTT | CASSLEGQDTEAFF
- | TRBJ2-4 | - | TRBV5-8 | TGTGCCAGCAGAGGGGGGCAGGGCTTAGCCAAAAACATTCAGTACTTC | CASRGGQGLAKNIQYF
- | TRBJ2-5 | - | TRBV3-1/TRBV3-2 | TGTGCCAGCAGCGATAGCCTTCGGGAGACCCAGTACTTC | CASSDSLRETQYF
- | TRBJ1-4 | - | TRBV16 | TGTGCCAGCAGCCAATCAAACAGTCGAAACGAAAAACTGTTTTTT | CASSQSNSRNEKLFF
- | TRBJ1-1 | TRBD1 | TRBV10-3 | TGTGCCATCAGTGGACAGGGAGGTACTGAAGCTTTCTTT | CAISGQGGTEAFF
once | TRBJ1-6 | - | TRBV5-1 | TGCGCCAGCAGTCTGACAGGTTCCGATTCACCCCTCCACTTT | CASSLTGSDSPLHF
- | TRBJ1-1 | - | TRBV27 | TGTGCCAGCAGGGGGGGACTGGGTAGAGCTTTCTTT | CASRGGLGRAFF
- | TRBJ1-2 | - | TRBV28 | TGTGCCAGCAGCCCCGGTAATCGGGGGTGGAACTATGGCTACACCTTC | CASSPGNRGWNYGYTF
- | TRBJ1-3 | - | TRBV7-2 | TGTGCCAGCAGCCTCGGACAGCCGAGCTCTGGAAACACCATATATTTT | CASSLGQPSSGNTIYF
- | TRBJ2-7 | TRBD2 | TRBV19 | TGTGCCAGTAGTATATCGGGGGGGGCCTACGAGCAGTACTTC | CASSISGGAYEQYF
- | TRBJ2-3 | TRBD1 | TRBV28 | TGTGCCAGCGGATCTGCCGGGACAGGAAGGAGCACAGATACGCAGTATTTT | CASGSAGTGRSTDTQYF
- | TRBJ1-4 | TRBD1 | TRBV28 | TGTGCCAGCAGTTCTCCGGGACAGGGCAACGAAAAACTGTTTTTT | CASSSPGQGNEKLFF
few | TRBJ1-2 | - | TRBV19 | TGTGCCAGTAGTATAGAAGGGGTCGGCTACACCTTC | CASSIEGVGYTF
few | TRBJ2-1 | - | TRBV7-9 | TGTGCCAGCAGCTTATTTACGGGGAATGAGCAGTTCTTC | CASSLFTGNEQFF
- | TRBJ2-5 | - | TRBV7-7 | TGTGCCAGCAGCTTAGACACGGTTGAGACCCAGTACTTC | CASSLDTVETQYF
- | TRBJ1-4 | TRBD1 | TRBV6-5 | TGTGCCAGCAGTACCTACAGGGGAACTAATGAAAAACTGTTTTTT | CASSTYRGTNEKLFF
- | TRBJ2-1 | TRBD1 | TRBV19 | TGTGCCAGTAGTAAACCCGACAGGGGGCGGTGGACGGGAAATGAGCAGTTCTTC | CASSKPDRGRWTGNEQFF
- | TRBJ2-7 | TRBD1 | TRBV30 | TGTGCCTGGAGTGTAGGCAGGGGGTCAAACGAGCAGTACTTC | CAWSVGRGSNEQYF
- | TRBJ2-1 | - | TRBV19 | TGTGCCAGCCTAGGACGGGGCCCCCACAATGAGCAGTTCTTC | CASLGRGPHNEQFF
- | TRBJ1-4 | TRBD1 | TRBV25-1 | TGTGCCAGCCAAACAGGGGGCGATGAAAAACTGTTTTTT | CASQTGGDEKLFF